The 6 T cell receptor beta chains below were found in one sample sequenced in a study of beta chain features in type 1 diabetes. Expressed TCRB transcripts got sequenced, as all isolated RNA was reverse transcribed. The repertoire was sequenced with immunoSEQ multiplex PCR; TCRdb's copy has only in-frame clones and lacks some. The table lists about 410,000 clones, about 15% of them singletons. The sequencing input was naive CD4+ T cells from blood. These receptors all come from a man aged 30 to 45 in good health.

The chain combines TRBV7-8 with TRBJ2-2; no clear D. Trimming stripped 6 bases from V and 0 bases from J, with 8 bases between. The germline CDR1 and CDR2 sequences are SGHVS and FQNEAQ. The CDR3 runs to 14 residues. The CDR3 DNA is TGTGCCAGCAGAGTTACTACGAACACCGGGGAGCTGTTTTTT. The encoded protein is CASRVTTNTGELFF. Based on the CDR3 plus reference TRBV7-8 and TRBJ2-2, the full variable domain is GAGVSQSPRYKVAKRGQDVALRCDPISGHVSLFWYQQALGQGPEFLTYFQNEAQLDKSGLPSDRFFAERPEGSVSTLKIQRTQQEDSAVYLCASRVTTNTGELFFGEGSRLTVL.

The chain links TRBV6-5 to TRBJ2-7; D is perhaps TRBD1 (6 bases). Germline assignment: CDR1 MNHEY and CDR2 SVGAGI. With 4 bases removed from V and 3 bases from J, the gap between germline ends came to 13 bases. CDR3 length: 14 amino acids. CDR3 region: CASSSNGQIYEQYV. In nucleotides, the CDR3 is TGTGCCAGCAGTTCGAATGGACAGATCTACGAGCAGTACGTC.

The chain links TRBV5-1 to TRBJ2-1, with 12 bases fitting TRBD2. Germline assignment: CDR1 SGHRS and CDR2 YFSETQ. V was pared by 2 bases and J by 5 bases, with 5 bases of the junction left unmatched. The CDR3 loop spans 16 amino acids. This CDR3 is CASSFLAGGPHNEQFF. The DNA for the CDR3 is TGCGCCAGCAGCTTCCTAGCGGGAGGGCCTCACAATGAGCAGTTCTTC.

The V call is TRBV5-1, the J call TRBJ2-1; 9 bases match TRBD1. Unmatched junction bases numbered 11, after V lost 4 bases and J lost 9 bases. CDR3 length: 15 amino acids. Looked up from germline, CDR1 is SGHRS and CDR2 is YFSETQ. Written as DNA, the CDR3 is TGCGCCAGCAGCCTGCGAATACAGGGGGCGGGTGAGCAGTTCTTC. Encoded protein: CASSLRIQGAGEQFF.

This clone was observed a handful of times. V gene TRBV20-1 combines with J gene TRBJ1-1; no firm D call. Looked up from germline, CDR1 is DFQATT and CDR2 is SNEGSKA (reference sequence). The V end lost 6 bases, the J end lost 4 bases, and 9 bases lay between the germline ends. CDR3 length: 11 residues. DNA for the CDR3: TGCAGTGCCAGAAAGCCCACTGAAGCTTTCTTT. It encodes CSARKPTEAFF.

There are a few counts of this clone. V is TRBV29-1 and J is TRBJ2-5, with 9 nucleotides matching TRBD1. In germline, CDR1 is SQVTM, CDR2 ANQGSEA. Unmatched junction bases numbered 8, after V lost 7 bases and J lost 5 bases. This CDR3 contains 13 residues. CDR3: CSGGTGSRETQYF. CDR3 DNA sequence: TGCAGCGGTGGGACAGGGAGTAGGGAGACCCAGTACTTC. Drawing the rest from reference TRBV29-1 and TRBJ2-5, the complete variable domain is SAVISQKPSRDICQRGTSLTIQCQVDSQVTMMFWYRQQPGQSLTLIATANQGSEATYESGFVIDKFPISRPNLTFSTLTVSNMSPEDSSIYLCSGGTGSRETQYFGPGTRLLVL.